This T cell receptor (beta chain) was identified during a study of human T cells and chemical hapten exposure. Study results and caveats: More PT1 expanded TCRs went with higher patch test scores.

This clonotype turned up a few times. Its antigen is undetermined. Time point specified: patch test 1, 2 weeks after DPC sensitization. Specified treatment: therapeutic diphenylcyclopropenone sensitization with weekly scalp DPC. At patch-test visits, sampling came before the patch test. TCRdb ran MiXCR on the RACE reads and lists one entry per CDR3 protein. Among roughly 360,000 distinct CDR3 sequences listed, more than 4.5% were seen once. This TCR derives from a woman aged 45-65 years with alopecia areata. Some clones in this sample may be carry-over from other donors' samples. The input for sequencing was whole blood, taken in connection with sensitization to the hapten diphenylcyclopropenone (DPC).

The CDR3 loop is CASSYVGANEKLFF. The CDR3 coding sequence is TGTGCCAGCAGTTACGTTGGAGCTAATGAAAAACTGTTTTTT. The chain carries TRBV6-5 and TRBJ1-4; D is ambiguous. In germline, CDR1 is MNHEY, CDR2 SVGAGI. This CDR3 has 14 amino acids. Trimming removed 2 bases from V and 3 bases from J, with 7 bases in between.